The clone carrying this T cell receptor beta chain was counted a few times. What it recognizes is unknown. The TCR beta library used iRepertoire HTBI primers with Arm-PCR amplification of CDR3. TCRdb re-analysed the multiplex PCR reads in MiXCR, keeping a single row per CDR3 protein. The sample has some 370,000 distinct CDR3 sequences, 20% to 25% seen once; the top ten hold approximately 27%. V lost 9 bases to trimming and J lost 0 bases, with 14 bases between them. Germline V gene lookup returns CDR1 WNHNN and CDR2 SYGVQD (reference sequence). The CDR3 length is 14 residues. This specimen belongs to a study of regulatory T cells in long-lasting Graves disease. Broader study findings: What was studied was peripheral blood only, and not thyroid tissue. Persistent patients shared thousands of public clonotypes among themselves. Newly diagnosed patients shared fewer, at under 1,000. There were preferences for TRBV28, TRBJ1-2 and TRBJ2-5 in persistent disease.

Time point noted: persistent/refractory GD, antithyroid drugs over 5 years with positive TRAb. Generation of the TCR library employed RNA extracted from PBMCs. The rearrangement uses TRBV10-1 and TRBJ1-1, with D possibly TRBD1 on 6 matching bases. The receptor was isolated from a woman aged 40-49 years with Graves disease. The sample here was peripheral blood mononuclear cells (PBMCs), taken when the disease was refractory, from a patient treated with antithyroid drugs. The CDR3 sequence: CARESRDMNTEAFF. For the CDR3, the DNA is TGCGCCAGAGAAAGCCGGGACATGAACACTGAAGCTTTCTTT.